The 7 T cell receptor beta chains given below trace back to one sample, sequenced in a study of blood T cell repertoires in COVID-19. TCRdb's table, derived via immunoSEQ multiplex PCR, lists solely in-frame clones and lacks some. The data show roughly 220,000 clones, around 84% seen once. The material sequenced was peripheral blood. These receptors were taken from a woman in her sixties or seventies who had recovered from COVID-19.

The rearrangement links TRBV6-2 or TRBV6-3 to TRBJ1-4; no definite D call. V was shortened by 4 bases and J by 7 bases, with 19 bases between the two germline ends. CDR3 size: 16 residues. CDR1 and CDR2 from the germline V gene are MNHEY and SVGEGT. CDR3: CASSWTELPRGEKLFF. The CDR3 DNA reads as TGTGCCAGCAGTTGGACCGAACTCCCCCGGGGTGAAAAACTGTTTTTT.

This clone was counted only a few times. The chain couples TRBV9 to TRBJ1-2, with 8 bases matching TRBD1. The CDR3 is made up of 15 amino acids. Trimming cost V 2 bases and J 2 bases; bases outside gene matches: 5. Germline-derived CDR1 and CDR2 are SGDLS and YYNGEE. CDR3 amino acids: CASSVSTGANYGYTF. In nucleotides, the CDR3 is TGTGCCAGCAGCGTTTCGACAGGGGCCAACTATGGCTACACCTTC. The full variable domain, in which reference TRBV9 and TRBJ1-2 provide the parts outside the CDR3, is DSGVTQTPKHLITATGQRVTLRCSPRSGDLSVYWYQQSLDQGLQFLIQYYNGEERAKGNILERFSAQQFPDLHSELNLSSLELGDSALYFCASSVSTGANYGYTFGSGTRLTVV.

The rearrangement uses TRBV7-8 and TRBJ2-4; perhaps TRBD1 as D (5 bases). The CDR3 consists of 13 residues. V was shortened by 4 bases and J by 7 bases, with 11 bases between the two germline ends. Germline CDR1 is SGHVS and CDR2 is FQNEAQ. CDR3 DNA sequence: TGTGCCAGCAGCTCCCAGGGATTCAACATTCAGTACTTC. Its translation is CASSSQGFNIQYF.

The genes are TRBV5-5 and TRBJ1-5; the D gene is possibly TRBD1 (5 bases). Per germline, CDR1 SGHKS and CDR2 YYEKEE (reference sequence). This CDR3 has 16 amino acids. Trimming shortened V by 0 bases and J by 0 bases, and 10 bases separated the two germline ends. In DNA, the CDR3 is TGTGCCAGCAGCTTGGTTGCAGGGCCTAGCAATCAGCCCCAGCATTTT. Its protein is CASSLVAGPSNQPQHF.

As regards this clone: Distinct nucleotide sequences in the sample also encode this CDR3. V is TRBV6-5 and J is TRBJ2-2; tentatively, D is TRBD1 (5 bases). The ends were cut back, 0 bases at V and 8 bases at J, with 7 bases in the middle. The V gene's germline CDR1 is MNHEY and CDR2 SVGAGI. CDR3 length: 13 residues. CDR3 sequence (DNA): TGTGCCAGCAGTTACTCCTCAGGGGGGGAGCTGTTTTTT. Its protein product is CASSYSSGGELFF.

The count of this clone is one. The chain is built from TRBV6-2 or TRBV6-3 and TRBJ2-7; 8 bases fit TRBD2. CDR1 and CDR2 from the germline V gene are MNHEY and SVGEGT. V gave up 3 bases and J gave up 1 base; unmatched junction bases: 2. CDR3 length equals 14 residues. The CDR3 DNA sequence: TGTGCCAGCAGTTATGCGGGGGGATCCTACGAGCAGTACTTC. Its protein product is CASSYAGGSYEQYF.

This chain links TRBV1 with TRBJ2-1; the table assigns TRBD2, which was not confirmed against the DNA. TRBV1 is assigned pseudogene status. The CDR3 covers 21 residues. The CDR3 loop reads CTSSQEDRRGIQRSSYNEQFF. The CDR3 DNA is TGCACCAGCAGCCAAGAAGACCGACGGGGTATACAAAGGAGCTCCTACAATGAGCAGTTCTTC.